Listed below are T cell receptor beta chains from one sample, sequenced in a study of blood T cell repertoires in COVID-19. Only in-frame clones appear in the TCRdb table, and some are missing; sequencing was by immunoSEQ multiplex PCR. The sample consists of 150,000 to 200,000 clones, about 81% of them appearing once. Sequenced material: peripheral blood. The receptors originated from a woman between 65 and 79 years old with acute or convalescent COVID-19. CDR3s include the opening cysteine and the closing phenylalanine or tryptophan. A D gene is named only where the DNA matches it firmly. Clone size appears in some rows only: once, few, many, or a class for an expanded clone.

clone_size j_call v_call d_call cdr3_aa cdr3_nt
- TRBJ1-6 TRBV19 - CASSSTGARYNSPLHF TGTGCCAGTAGTTCGACAGGTGCTAGGTATAATTCACCCCTCCACTTT
- TRBJ2-5 TRBV6-1 - CASSDVSQETQYF TGTGCCAGCAGTGATGTCAGCCAAGAGACCCAGTACTTC
- TRBJ1-1 TRBV5-5 TRBD1 CASSFPQGGAGTEAFF TGTGCCAGCAGCTTTCCACAGGGGGGAGCGGGCACTGAAGCTTTCTTT
- TRBJ2-4 TRBV5-1 TRBD1 CASSLPTGGKNIQYF TGCGCCAGCAGCCTCCCGACAGGGGGTAAGAACATTCAGTACTTC
- TRBJ1-2 TRBV19 TRBD1 CASRDWDSPYGYTF TGTGCCAGTAGAGACTGGGACAGCCCCTATGGCTACACCTTC
- TRBJ2-7 TRBV21-1 - CASSKPGLAAREGNEQYF TGTGCCAGCAGCAAACCGGGACTAGCGGCTAGGGAAGGGAACGAGCAGTACTTC
few TRBJ1-5 TRBV30 - CAWSRLERRGGQPQHF TGTGCCTGGAGTCGACTGGAAAGGCGAGGAGGACAGCCCCAGCATTTT
- TRBJ2-1 TRBV13 TRBD2 CASSLGSGEYNEQFF TGTGCCAGCAGCTTAGGTAGCGGGGAGTACAATGAGCAGTTCTTC
- TRBJ2-7 TRBV4-3 - CASSQDRDNSYEQYF TGCGCCAGCAGCCAAGATCGGGACAACTCCTACGAGCAGTACTTC
- TRBJ1-2 TRBV27 TRBD1 CASSLDRGYGYTF TGTGCCAGCAGTTTGGACAGGGGTTACGGCTACACCTTC
- TRBJ2-2 TRBV5-5 TRBD1 CASSWGQGIAGELFF TGTGCCAGCAGCTGGGGACAGGGGATCGCCGGGGAGCTGTTTTTT
once TRBJ2-1 TRBV7-6 - CASSLNRYNEQFF TGTGCCAGCAGCTTGAACAGGTACAATGAGCAGTTCTTC
- TRBJ2-3 TRBV19 - CASSVPGTSSDTQYF TGTGCCAGTAGTGTCCCCGGTACTAGTTCAGATACGCAGTATTTT
once TRBJ2-3 TRBV19 TRBD2 CASRTRGITDTQYF TGTGCCAGTAGGACGCGGGGGATCACAGATACGCAGTATTTT
- TRBJ2-1 TRBV6-4 TRBD2 CASSDSLAGGTREQFF TGTGCCAGCAGTGACTCTTTGGCGGGGGGTACCCGTGAGCAGTTCTTC
- TRBJ1-2 TRBV5-1 - CASSFGGAGGYTF TGCGCCAGCAGTTTCGGGGGAGCAGGGGGCTACACCTTC
- TRBJ2-3 TRBV19 TRBD2 CASSTGGLAGGTDTQYF TGTGCCAGTAGTACAGGTGGACTAGCGGGGGGAACAGATACGCAGTATTTT
- TRBJ2-5 TRBV7-2 - CASSFGGLRETQYF TGTGCCAGCAGCTTTGGAGGGCTTCGAGAGACCCAGTACTTC
- TRBJ1-2 TRBV28 TRBD1 CASSLRQGARDLTYGYTF TGTGCCAGCAGTCTAAGACAGGGGGCGCGGGACCTGACTTATGGCTACACCTTC
- TRBJ2-7 TRBV23-1 - CASSQSSGQRRGEQYF TGCGCCAGCAGTCAATCGAGCGGGCAGAGAAGGGGAGAGCAGTACTTC
- TRBJ2-5 TRBV5-1 - CASSLTGKPETQYF TGCGCCAGCAGCCTTACAGGGAAACCAGAGACCCAGTACTTC
- TRBJ1-2 TRBV15 - CATSRVQSGNYGYTF TGTGCCACCAGCAGAGTACAGTCAGGGAACTATGGCTACACCTTC
few TRBJ2-5 TRBV30 TRBD1 CAWSVMGQPQETQYF TGTGCCTGGAGTGTGATGGGACAGCCGCAAGAGACCCAGTACTTC
- TRBJ2-3 TRBV7-8 - CASSTRQASTDTQYF TGTGCCAGCAGCACCCGACAGGCTAGCACAGATACGCAGTATTTT
- TRBJ1-2 TRBV7-2 - CASTGPRGQTLNYGYTF TGTGCCAGCACCGGTCCCCGCGGGCAGACCTTAAACTATGGCTACACCTTC